This T cell receptor beta chain originates from a study of cytomegalovirus exposure and HLA in healthy donors. Study observations and caveats: For most subjects, TCR beta sequences were reported to predict HLA-A and HLA-B alleles with accuracy. Presence/absence comparisons presumed near-even sequencing depth among donors.

CDR1 is SGHDT, CDR2 YYEEEE, per germline. After removal of 0 bases from V and 8 bases from J, the junction contained 10 bases not matched to a gene. This CDR3 comprises 15 residues. In the PCR, 60 Vbeta and 13 Jbeta primers were used. The assay was immunoSEQ multiplex PCR, and TCRdb's table has in-frame clones only and misses some. This listing includes about 48,000 clones. This cohort consisted of healthy bone marrow donors. Worth noting for this clone: Its target is unknown.

The clonotype originates from a woman in her 40s in good health and CMV-seronegative. The chain employs TRBV5-6 and TRBJ1-2; 7 nucleotides align to TRBD1. The specimen was PBMCs. The CDR3 region is CASSLAGQRSGGYTF. DNA of the CDR3: TGTGCCAGCAGCTTGGCGGGACAGCGATCGGGGGGCTACACCTTC.